This T cell receptor beta chain was identified in a study of beta chain features in type 1 diabetes. Whole-study findings and limits: It was among patients, rather than healthy donors, that naive, central memory and Treg TCRB repertoires appeared more similar. TCRB CDR3 length was moderately but significantly reduced in all four CD4+ subsets of Type 1 diabetes patients.

Isolated RNA was reverse transcribed in full, so expressed TCRB transcripts were sequenced. Measured with immunoSEQ multiplex PCR; TCRdb has only the in-frame clones, and not every one. This sample yields hundreds of thousands of clones, of which about 15% are seen a single time; around 0.039% belongs to the top ten. With respect to this clone: The target antigen is unknown.

The CDR3 is 16 amino acids. Germline CDR1 SGDLS, CDR2 YYNGEE. Losses at the gene ends were 0 bases for V and 1 base for J; bases not matched to a gene: 4. Sequencing was carried out using naive CD4+ T cells from blood. The V and J genes are TRBV9 and TRBJ2-5; 9 bases are a match to TRBD2. This TCR came from a young man in good health. CDR3 sequence: CASSVGVAGAQETQYF. Written as DNA, the CDR3 is TGTGCCAGCAGCGTAGGGGTAGCGGGGGCCCAAGAGACCCAGTACTTC.